These 23 T cell receptor beta chains were all obtained from the same sample, sequenced in a study of post-analysis software for immune sequencing data. Study-level results: Patients used about five TRBV segments, including TRBV5-6, TRBV5-1 and TRBV20-1, more often than controls.

The TCR beta cDNA libraries carried unique molecular identifiers. TCRdb itself ran the PCR reads through MiXCR, one entry per CDR3 protein. The table records around 180,000 distinct CDR3 sequences, approximately 31% of them present only once. Their target antigens are unknown. Sample: blood. The origin of the receptors is a girl aged 5 to 17 with multiple sclerosis.

Points on this clonotype: A much larger clone sits a single nucleotide away, making a read error possible. The rearrangement joins TRBV6-5 to TRBJ2-7; no reliable D call. Trimming pared 0 bases from V and 3 bases from J, leaving 6 bases between. Germline V gives CDR1 MNHEY, CDR2 SVGAGI. The CDR3 extends over 13 amino acids. The CDR3 DNA is TGTGCCAGCAGTTACTCCCGTTGCTACGAGCAGTACTTC. It codes for CASSYSRCYEQYF.

In this sample, this clonotype turned up a few times. This chain joins TRBV20-1 and TRBJ1-1; D is possibly TRBD1 (6 bases). Germline assignment: CDR1 DFQATT and CDR2 SNEGSKA (reference sequence). This CDR3 has 15 residues. The V end was cut by 0 bases, the J end by 1 base, with 12 bases between. The CDR3 region has the DNA TGCAGTGCTAGAGAGAGGGGGACTACGAACACTGAAGCTTTCTTT. Its translation is CSARERGTTNTEAFF.

This clonotype was found many times. The V call is TRBV12-3 or TRBV12-4, the J call TRBJ2-4, with 7 bases fitting TRBD2. The CDR3 has 15 residues. V lost 1 base, J lost 8 bases, and 8 bases stayed unmatched. CDR3 residues: CASSLDGGSRDIQYF. CDR3 nucleotide sequence: TGTGCCAGCAGTTTAGACGGCGGGAGCAGGGACATTCAGTACTTC.

This clonotype was detected many times. V and J are TRBV7-8 and TRBJ2-5; the match to TRBD2 covers 7 bases. The CDR3 spans 15 residues. From germline, CDR1 is SGHVS and CDR2 FQNEAQ. V lost 5 bases and J lost 4; bases outside the gene matches: 10. CDR3 in DNA: TGTGCCAGCAGCCCCTTGGGGGGGATCGGAGAGACCCAGTACTTC. Translation gives CASSPLGGIGETQYF.

The chain carries TRBV27 and TRBJ2-2; no clear D. The V end was cut by 3 bases, the J end by 0 bases, with 5 bases between. CDR1 MNHEY and CDR2 SMNVEV come from the germline V gene (reference sequence). The CDR3 is 14 residues long. The CDR3 protein is CASSLVANTGELFF. CDR3 in DNA: TGTGCCAGCAGTTTGGTGGCGAACACCGGGGAGCTGTTTTTT.

This clonotype was observed at least ten times. This chain uses TRBV4-2 with TRBJ2-1; D not certain. The germline V gene has CDR1 LGHNA and CDR2 YNFKEQ. Trimming pared 4 bases from V and 7 bases from J, leaving 14 bases between. The CDR3 runs 14 residues. The CDR3 DNA reads TGTGCCAGCAGCCTAGAAGACTTGGCGAATGAGCAGTTCTTC. Protein: CASSLEDLANEQFF.

In its sample, this clonotype was seen a few times. The chain has TRBV10-3 and TRBJ2-1; no reliable D call. CDR1 ENHRY and CDR2 SYGVKD come from the germline V gene. CDR3 size: 17 residues. With 0 bases removed from V and 0 bases from J, the gap between germline ends came to 12 bases. CDR3 DNA: TGTGCCATCAGTGAGTCGATGGCAGCGAGCTCCTACAATGAGCAGTTCTTC. Translating gives CAISESMAASSYNEQFF.

To note about this clonotype: A much more abundant neighbour one base away suggests this may be a read error. The chain joins TRBV20-1 to TRBJ2-1; 11 nucleotides align to TRBD2. CDR1 and CDR2 (germline): DFQATT, SNEGSKA (reference sequence). The CDR3 extends over 15 amino acids. Unmatched junction bases numbered 6, after V lost 6 bases and J lost 2 bases. The CDR3 DNA follows: TGCAGTGCCGTCGTAGCGGGAGGGCCCTACAATGAGCAGTTCTTC. Protein sequence: CSAVVAGGPYNEQFF.

Points on this clonotype: This may stem from a read error, because a much larger clone lies one nucleotide away. The chain uses TRBV7-8 and TRBJ2-5; 8 bases match TRBD1. V lost 5 bases, J lost 11 bases, and 22 bases stayed unmatched. The CDR3 length is 17 residues. CDR1 SGHVS and CDR2 FQNEAQ come from the germline V gene. This CDR3 is CASSRNIRQGTVNEQYF. The CDR3 DNA reads TGTGCCAGCAGCCGGAATATTCGACAGGGGACAGTTAATGAGCAGTACTTC.

Turning to this clonotype: A much larger clone lies one base from this, so it may be a read error. V and J are TRBV12-3 or TRBV12-4 and TRBJ2-3; the match to TRBD2 covers 8 bases. CDR3 length: 15 amino acids. The DNA for the CDR3 is TGTGCCAGCAGTTTAATGAGCGGGAGCACAGATGCGCAGTATTTT. It translates to CASSLMSGSTDAQYF.

Remarks on this clonotype: A clone one base away is much larger, so this may be a read error. The gene calls are TRBV4-2 and TRBJ2-5; tentative D call: TRBD2 (6 bases). Germline values: CDR1 LGHNA, CDR2 YNFKEQ. With 1 base removed from V and 1 base from J, the gap between germline ends came to 13 bases. The CDR3 length is 16 residues. In nucleotides, the CDR3 is TGTGCCAGCAGCCAAGGGGGGGACGGGACCCAAGAGACCCAGTACTTC. Translated: CASSQGGDGTQETQYF.

This clonotype was observed many times. The V call is TRBV29-1, the J call TRBJ2-4; TRBD2 is a possible D gene (6 bases). The V end lost 0 bases, the J end lost 0 bases, and 12 bases lay between the germline ends. From germline, CDR1 is SQVTM and CDR2 ANQGSEA. The length of the CDR3 is 16 residues. Here the CDR3 reads CSVEDLSGVAKNIQYF. The CDR3 region has the DNA TGCAGCGTTGAAGATCTTTCGGGAGTAGCCAAAAACATTCAGTACTTC.

This clonotype showed up many times. This rearrangement joins TRBV7-6 to TRBJ2-7; D might be TRBD1 (5 bases). This CDR3 has 14 amino acids. Germline CDR1 reads SGHVS; CDR2 reads FNYEAQ. The germline V and J ends were trimmed by 1 base and 3 bases, with 10 bases remaining between them. The CDR3 DNA follows: TGTGCCAGCAGCTTAGGCCAGGGAATCTACGAGCAGTACTTC. The encoded protein is CASSLGQGIYEQYF.

Points on this clonotype: A read error may explain this, as a much larger clone is one base away. This chain joins TRBV6-2 or TRBV6-3 and TRBJ2-4; D not certain. The J call may be faulty, since TRBJ2-7 better matches the DNA end. CDR1 MNHEY and CDR2 SVGEGT come from the germline V gene. The CDR3 loop spans 12 amino acids. CDR3 sequence: CAGSMTPYEQYF. As DNA, the CDR3 is TGTGCCGGCAGTATGACACCTTACGAGCAGTACTTC.

The rearrangement links TRBV29-1 to TRBJ2-7; 7 bases are shared with TRBD2. The CDR3 consists of 11 residues. Looked up from germline, CDR1 is SQVTM and CDR2 is ANQGSEA. Trimming removed 7 bases from V and 0 bases from J; junction bases left unmatched: 0. The DNA of the CDR3 is TGCAGCGCTAGCGGCTCCTACGAGCAGTACTTC. Its protein is CSASGSYEQYF.

In the case of this clonotype: A much larger clone differs by one base, so this may be a read error. The genes are TRBV7-2 and TRBJ2-3; D gene unclear. CDR1 and CDR2 (germline): SGHTA, FQGNSA. This CDR3 is built from 12 residues. CDR3 DNA: TGTGTCAGCAGCTTGGGTGGAGATACGCAGTATTTT. It specifies CVSSLGGDTQYF.

The rearrangement links TRBV28 to TRBJ1-5; no clear D gene. V lost 1 base and J 6 bases, leaving 7 bases between the germline ends. CDR3 length: 13 residues. Germline values: CDR1 MDHEN, CDR2 SYDVKM. The CDR3 loop is CASSLSFTQPQHF. Here the CDR3 DNA reads TGTGCCAGCAGTTTATCCTTCACTCAGCCCCAGCATTTT. Looking up the rest from reference TRBV28 and TRBJ1-5 gives the full variable domain: DVKVTQSSRYLVKRTGEKVFLECVQDMDHENMFWYRQDPGLGLRLIYFSYDVKMKEKGDIPEGYSVSREKKERFSLILESASTNQTSMYLCASSLSFTQPQHFGDGTRLSIL.

The chain recombines TRBV3-1 with TRBJ1-2, with a weak D call TRBD1 (6 bases). Germline V gene data show CDR1 as LGHDT and CDR2 as YNNKEL (reference sequence). The CDR3 extends over 13 amino acids. The V gene lost 6 bases and the J gene lost 8 bases, with 16 bases spanning the gap. The CDR3 here is CASSGQSQGGYTF. The CDR3 region has the DNA TGTGCCAGCAGTGGACAGAGCCAAGGGGGCTACACCTTC. The complete variable domain, with remaining parts taken from reference TRBV3-1 and TRBJ1-2, reads DTAVSQTPKYLVTQMGNDKSIKCEQNLGHDTMYWYKQDSKKFLKIMFSYNNKELIINETVPNRFSPKSPDKAHLNLHINSLELGDSAVYFCASSGQSQGGYTFGSGTRLTVV.

The chain employs TRBV3-1 and TRBJ2-7, with D hard to call. Trimming removed 0 bases at V and 10 bases at J, with 13 bases between. This CDR3 comprises 13 residues. Germline CDR1 LGHDT, CDR2 YNNKEL (reference sequence). This CDR3 reads CASSQDLAGEQYV. In nucleotides, the CDR3 is TGTGCCAGCAGCCAAGATCTGGCAGGCGAACAGTACGTC.

J is TRBJ2-2 and V is TRBV12-3 or TRBV12-4; 7 positions match TRBD2. V lost 1 base, J lost 6 bases, and 8 bases stayed unmatched. The CDR3 covers 16 residues. For the CDR3, the DNA is TGTGCCAGCAGTTTAGACACTAGCGTCTCCCCCGGGGAGCTGTTTTTT. Translation: CASSLDTSVSPGELFF.

Of note for this clonotype: A much larger clone differs from this one at a single base, so this may be a read error. The chain links TRBV29-1 to TRBJ2-1; 13 nucleotides align to TRBD2. The V gene's germline CDR1 is SQVTM and CDR2 ANQGSEA. This CDR3 has 16 amino acids. CDR3 DNA: TGCAGCCAGACTAGCGGGAGGTCGAGCTCCTACAATGAGCTGTTCTTC. Amino acids: CSQTSGRSSSYNELFF.

There are many counts of this clonotype. J is TRBJ1-2 and V is TRBV29-1; D ambiguous. The V end lost 3 bases, the J end lost 4 bases, and 9 bases lay between the germline ends. Germline V lookup: CDR1 SQVTM, CDR2 ANQGSEA. CDR3 size: 12 residues. CDR3 DNA sequence: TGCAGCGTTGACAGGAGTTCCTATGGCTACACCTTC. This translates into CSVDRSSYGYTF.

The chain has TRBV7-9 and TRBJ2-7, with 7 bases fitting TRBD2. Per germline, CDR1 SEHNR and CDR2 FQNEAQ (reference sequence). The CDR3 spans 16 residues. Trimming removed 2 bases from V and 3 bases from J; junction bases left unmatched: 10. For the CDR3, the DNA is TGTGCCAGCAGCTTATGGTCTTGGGGGGGGGACTACGAGCAGTACTTC. Its protein product is CASSLWSWGGDYEQYF. The full variable domain, completed using reference TRBV7-9 and TRBJ2-7, is DTGVSQNPRHKITKRGQNVTFRCDPISEHNRLYWYRQTLGQGPEFLTYFQNEAQLEKSRLLSDRFSAERPKGSFSTLEIQRTEQGDSAMYLCASSLWSWGGDYEQYFGPGTRLTVT.